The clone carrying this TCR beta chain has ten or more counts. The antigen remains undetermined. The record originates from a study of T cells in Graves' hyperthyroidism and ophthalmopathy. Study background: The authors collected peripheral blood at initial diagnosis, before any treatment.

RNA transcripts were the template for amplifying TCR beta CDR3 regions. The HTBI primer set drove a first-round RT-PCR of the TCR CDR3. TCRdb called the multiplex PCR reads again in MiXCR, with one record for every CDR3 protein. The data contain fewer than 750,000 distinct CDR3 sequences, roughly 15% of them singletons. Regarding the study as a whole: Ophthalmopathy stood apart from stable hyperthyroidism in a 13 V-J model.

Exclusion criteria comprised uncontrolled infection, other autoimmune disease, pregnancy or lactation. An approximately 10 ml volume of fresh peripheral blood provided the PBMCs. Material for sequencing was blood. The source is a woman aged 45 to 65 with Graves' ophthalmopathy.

This chain's CDR3 is CAWKRGGSSYEQYF. CDR3 nucleotide sequence: TGTGCCTGGAAGAGGGGAGGGAGCTCCTACGAGCAGTACTTC. The rearrangement uses TRBV30 and TRBJ2-7; 7 nucleotides align to TRBD2. This CDR3 is built from 14 residues. V dropped 4 bases and J dropped 0; count of bases not matched to a gene: 6. The germline gives CDR1 GTSNPN, CDR2 SVGIG (reference sequence).